This section outlines one T cell receptor beta chain sequence together with its context. This specimen comes from a study of cytomegalovirus exposure and HLA in healthy donors. The germline CDR1 and CDR2 sequences are SGHTS and YDEGEE. Trimming pared 0 bases from V and 11 bases from J, leaving 9 bases between. The CDR3 runs 13 residues. 13 Jbeta primers and 60 Vbeta primers were used for the PCR. Clones were read by immunoSEQ multiplex PCR, and TCRdb kept only the in-frame ones, dropping some. Counted here are around 170,000 clones, roughly 80% occurring once; the ten biggest clones make up 3.8%. Sequencing was performed on PBMCs. The chain uses TRBV5-8 and TRBJ1-6; D remains ambiguous. The source of this sequence is a man aged 50 to 59 in good health and CMV-seronegative. The CDR3 sequence is CASSLVTGAPLHF. For the CDR3, the DNA is TGTGCCAGCAGCTTGGTGACCGGAGCACCCCTCCACTTT.